The clone carrying this T cell receptor beta chain was counted a few times. Its target is not known. These data originate in a study of beta chain features in type 1 diabetes. Every bit of the isolated RNA underwent reverse transcription, so sequencing read expressed TCRB transcripts. Samples of naive, central memory and regulatory T cells yielded a mean of around 3.5 million reads. Profiling relied on immunoSEQ multiplex PCR, and the TCRdb table lists in-frame clones only, not all of them. Of 300,000 to 450,000 clones in the sample, roughly an eighth are singletons; the top ten hold about 0.01%. The CDR3 totals 14 residues. CDR1 and CDR2 from the germline V gene are MGHRA and YSYEKL. V shed 1 base and J 6 bases; nucleotides not matched to a gene: 4. Study-level results: For Type 1 diabetes patients, all four CD4+ subsets carried TCRB CDR3s that were moderately but significantly shorter.

The clonotype was recovered from a woman between 18 and 29 years old with type 1 diabetes. The rearrangement links TRBV4-1 to TRBJ2-7, with 9 bases that match TRBD2. The sample taken for sequencing was naive CD4+ T cells from blood. The CDR3 DNA reads TGCGCCAGCAGCCAAGTAGGGACTAGCCGCGAGCAGTACTTC. Its translation: CASSQVGTSREQYF.